These 2 T cell receptor beta chains originate from one sample sequenced in a study of shared clonotypes between healthy human individuals. The assay was immunoSEQ multiplex PCR, and TCRdb's table has in-frame clones only and misses some. Found here are a few hundred thousand clones, approximately 65% of them singletons; the top ten hold around 10%. The sample consisted of memory CD4+ T cells sorted from blood. Subset denoted: CD45RA-negative fraction. These receptors originate from a young man in good health.

The chain employs TRBV27 and TRBJ2-2; D call uncertain. Germline V lookup: CDR1 MNHEY, CDR2 SMNVEV (reference sequence). The CDR3 consists of 13 residues. This chain's CDR3 is CVTKSGGSGELFF. The CDR3 DNA sequence: TGTGTCACTAAGTCGGGTGGGTCCGGGGAGCTGTTTTTT.

The rearrangement joins TRBV2 to TRBJ2-7; D could derive from TRBD1 or TRBD2 (6 bases each). Per the germline V gene, CDR1 is SNHLY and CDR2 is FYNNEI. V was trimmed by 6 bases and J by 5 bases, leaving 20 bases between them. The CDR3 has 15 residues. The DNA of the CDR3 is TGTGCCAGCAGCCGAGAGGGGGGTGGTGCTAACGAGCAGTACTTC. Its protein is CASSREGGGANEQYF. The full variable domain, with the rest looked up from reference TRBV2 and TRBJ2-7, is EPEVTQTPSHQVTQMGQEVILRCVPISNHLYFYWYRQILGQKVEFLVSFYNNEISEKSEIFDDQFSVERPDGSNFTLKIRSTKLEDSAMYFCASSREGGGANEQYFGPGTRLTVT.